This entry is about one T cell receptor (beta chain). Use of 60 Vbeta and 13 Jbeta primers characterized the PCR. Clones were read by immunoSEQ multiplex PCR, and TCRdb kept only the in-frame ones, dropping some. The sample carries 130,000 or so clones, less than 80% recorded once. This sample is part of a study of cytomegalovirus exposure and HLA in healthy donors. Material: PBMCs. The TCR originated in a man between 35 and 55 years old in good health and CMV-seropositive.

The CDR3 nucleotides are TGTGCCAGCAGCCTCAGGATGAACACTGAAGCTTTCTTT. It yields the protein CASSLRMNTEAFF. The chain uses TRBV7-2 and TRBJ1-1; D is unresolved. V was trimmed by 5 bases and J by 0 bases, leaving 7 bases between them. Germline CDR1 is SGHTA and CDR2 is FQGNSA. This CDR3 contains 13 residues. Based on the CDR3 plus reference TRBV7-2 and TRBJ1-1, the full variable domain is GAGVSQSPSNKVTEKGKDVELRCDPISGHTALYWYRQSLGQGLEFLIYFQGNSAPDKSGLPSDRFSAERTGGSVSTLTIQRTQQEDSAVYLCASSLRMNTEAFFGQGTRLTVV.